This T cell receptor (beta chain) was profiled in a study of blood T cell repertoires in COVID-19. Study information: The origin of the acute and convalescent COVID-19 samples was the United States, Italy and Spain. From T cells, B-cell-depleted T cells, or PBMCs came the material, which was cDNA or gDNA.

This CDR3 has 12 amino acids. V shed 6 bases and J shed 7 bases, with 7 bases lying between them. The germline V gene has CDR1 SEHNR and CDR2 FQNEAQ (reference sequence). In the authors' workflow: For nucleated cells, counts were estimated from reference gene primer amplification. Some clones are missing from TCRdb's copy, which holds only in-frame ones; the method was immunoSEQ multiplex PCR. For V, J and clone size, that table is used; D and trimming come from the DNA. The sample comprises approximately 97,000 clones, about 85% of which are singletons, and 2% rests with the top ten. This receptor was taken from a man aged 50-60 years with active COVID-19. The sequenced sample consisted of peripheral blood. The rearrangement links TRBV7-9 to TRBJ1-6; D unclear. The CDR3 reads CASSRGNSPLHF. In DNA, the CDR3 is TGTGCCAGCAGTCGCGGGAATTCACCCCTCCACTTT.